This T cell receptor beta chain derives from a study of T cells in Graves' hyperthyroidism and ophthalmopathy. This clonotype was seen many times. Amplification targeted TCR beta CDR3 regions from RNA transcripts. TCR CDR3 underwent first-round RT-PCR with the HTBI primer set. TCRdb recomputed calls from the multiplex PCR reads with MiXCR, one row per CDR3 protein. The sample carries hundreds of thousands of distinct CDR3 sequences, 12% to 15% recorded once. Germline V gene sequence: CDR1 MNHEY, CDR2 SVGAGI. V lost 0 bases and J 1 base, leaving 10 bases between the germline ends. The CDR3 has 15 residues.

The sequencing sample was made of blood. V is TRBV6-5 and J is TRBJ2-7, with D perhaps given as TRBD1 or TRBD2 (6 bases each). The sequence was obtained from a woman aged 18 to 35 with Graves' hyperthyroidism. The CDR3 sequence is CASSYSGGQSYEQYF. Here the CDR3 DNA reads TGTGCCAGCAGTTACTCGGGGGGACAATCCTACGAGCAGTACTTC.